A single TCR beta chain is shown here with its context. Method: immunoSEQ multiplex PCR; TCRdb's copy keeps in-frame clones and lacks some. The sample records approximately 50,000 clones, 90% being singletons. The sample comes from a study of blood T cell repertoires in COVID-19. Turning to the study itself: Collection of acute and convalescent COVID-19 samples took place in the United States, Italy and Spain. The cDNA or gDNA used as material had been derived from T cells, B-cell-depleted T cells, or PBMCs.

V gave up 5 bases and J gave up 5 bases, with 12 bases separating them. The CDR3 runs 14 residues. Germline V gene lookup returns CDR1 SGHAT and CDR2 FQDESV (reference sequence). Sequencing used peripheral blood. The V and J genes are TRBV11-1 and TRBJ2-2, with D possibly being TRBD2 (7 bases). The sequence derives from a man aged 65 to 85 with acute or convalescent COVID-19. CDR3 coding DNA: TGTGCCAGCAGCCTGGAGGGGGGGACCGGGGAGCTGTTTTTT. It encodes CASSLEGGTGELFF.